Shown below are 9 T cell receptor beta chains from a single sample sequenced in a study of T-cell memory formation after mild COVID-19 (dated by TCRdb to 2020 to 2023). Libraries were made using 5' RACE. The sample was run on an Illumina NovaSeq 6000. TCRdb reanalyzed the raw reads on its own, using fastp at Q25 for trimming and MiXCR for clone calling, and kept in-frame beta chains. Every distinct CDR3 protein forms one entry, paired with its most common genes and DNA. Counted in this sample were some 250,000 distinct CDR3 sequences; roughly 18% of them appeared once. The top ten clones comprise approximately 22% of the sample. Sequencing was performed on PBMCs or a T cell subset sorted from them (not recorded which). The receptor set was obtained from a man in his late teens or twenties who had mild COVID-19 (a few samples of this study predate the infection). The sample titles of this study are shuffled in the database, so cell type and time point are left out; the donor was told from shared clones.

The chain is built from TRBV4-2 and TRBJ1-5; D ambiguous. Trimming stripped 0 bases from V and 6 bases from J, with 15 bases between. The length of the CDR3 is 16 residues. CDR1 is LGHNA and CDR2 is YNFKEQ in the germline V gene. CDR3 nucleotides: TGTGCCAGCAGCCAAGATACGGGAAGCCAGAGTCAGCCCCAGCATTTT. Residues: CASSQDTGSQSQPQHF.

The V and J genes are TRBV5-1 and TRBJ2-1, with a weak D call TRBD1 (6 bases). Germline CDR1 is SGHRS and CDR2 is YFSETQ. The CDR3 loop spans 17 amino acids. Trimming removed 3 bases at V and 0 bases at J, with 16 bases between. The CDR3 DNA sequence: TGCGCCAGCAGCTCCCGACAGGCCTCTTACTCCTACAATGAGCAGTTCTTC. Encoded protein: CASSSRQASYSYNEQFF.

This chain uses TRBV7-9 with TRBJ2-7; a possible D gene is TRBD1 (6 bases). Trimming removed 5 bases from V and 4 bases from J, with 21 bases in between. Germline loops: CDR1 SEHNR, CDR2 FQNEAQ (reference sequence). CDR3 length: 16 residues. The CDR3: CASSPPRDTKAYEQYF. For the CDR3, the DNA is TGTGCCAGCAGCCCCCCCCGGGACACTAAAGCATACGAGCAGTACTTC.

CDR3 sequence: CASSLPGITDTQYF. CDR3 DNA sequence: TGCGCCAGCAGCTTGCCGGGTATCACAGATACGCAGTATTTT. The chain has TRBV5-1 and TRBJ2-3; D is unclear. V lost 1 base and J lost 2, with 8 bases in between. This CDR3 is built from 14 residues. The germline CDR1 and CDR2 sequences are SGHRS and YFSETQ.

This clonotype was detected a few times. The V call is TRBV24-1, the J call TRBJ1-2, with a possible D match to TRBD1 (5 bases). Germline lookup yields CDR1 KGHDR and CDR2 SFDVKD. V lost 5 bases, J lost 2 bases, and 17 bases lay in between. The CDR3 has 16 residues. CDR3 amino acids: CATSARTLGENYGYTF. The CDR3 bases are TGTGCCACCAGTGCCCGGACACTTGGGGAAAACTATGGCTACACCTTC.

This clonotype was detected a few times. The V and J genes are TRBV6-5 and TRBJ2-7; 7 bases map to TRBD2. Trimming took 4 bases from V and 5 from J; bases not matched to a gene: 2. The CDR3 has 12 amino acids. Per germline, CDR1 MNHEY and CDR2 SVGAGI. The CDR3 nucleotides are TGTGCCAGCAGTTCGGGGGGAAACGAGCAGTACTTC. Translated: CASSSGGNEQYF.

The gene calls are TRBV7-9 and TRBJ1-1; D unclear. Germline V gives CDR1 SEHNR, CDR2 FQNEAQ (reference sequence). This CDR3 spans 13 amino acids. Trimming removed 4 bases at V and 4 bases at J, with 10 bases between. For the CDR3, the DNA is TGTGCCAGCAGCTCGGGCAGGATCACTGAAGCTTTCTTT. It specifies CASSSGRITEAFF.

The gene calls are TRBV4-2 and TRBJ1-6; 9 bases line up with TRBD1. CDR1 and CDR2 (germline): LGHNA, YNFKEQ. The J segment lost 7 bases and the V segment lost 0 bases, leaving 7 bases of the junction unmatched. CDR3 size: 17 residues. DNA for the CDR3: TGTGCCAGCAGCCAAGAGGACAGGGGAAGAATGAATTCACCCCTCCACTTT. This translates into CASSQEDRGRMNSPLHF.

The J gene is TRBJ2-3, the V gene TRBV9; D unclear. Germline V gene data show CDR1 as SGDLS and CDR2 as YYNGEE. The V gene lost 0 bases and the J gene lost 1 base, with 12 bases spanning the gap. The CDR3 consists of 16 residues. For the CDR3, the DNA is TGTGCCAGCAGCGTAGGCGGAGCCCATCGCACAGATACGCAGTATTTT. Translated, it gives CASSVGGAHRTDTQYF. The full variable domain, with the rest looked up from reference TRBV9 and TRBJ2-3, is DSGVTQTPKHLITATGQRVTLRCSPRSGDLSVYWYQQSLDQGLQFLIQYYNGEERAKGNILERFSAQQFPDLHSELNLSSLELGDSALYFCASSVGGAHRTDTQYFGPGTRLTVL.